The 8 T cell receptor beta chains in this list originate from one sample, sequenced in a study of cytomegalovirus exposure and HLA in healthy donors. Sequencing was performed with immunoSEQ multiplex PCR; in TCRdb, only in-frame clones are kept and a portion is missing. The table records around 140,000 clones, 94% of them present only once. The sequencing input was PBMCs. All receptors derive from a young man in good health and CMV-seropositive.

The chain is built from TRBV5-4 and TRBJ2-7; D not resolved. CDR3 length: 14 residues. Germline CDR1 reads SGHNT; CDR2 reads YYREEE (reference sequence). Trimming removed 5 bases at V and 2 bases at J, with 14 bases between. The CDR3 spells CASSLTGYPYEQYF. Written as DNA, the CDR3 is TGTGCCAGCAGTCTTACCGGGTACCCCTACGAGCAGTACTTC.

The V gene is TRBV13, the J gene TRBJ2-5; 12 nucleotides line up with TRBD2. CDR1 is PRHDT, CDR2 FYEKMQ, per germline (reference sequence). V lost 5 bases to trimming and J lost 4 bases; unmatched junction nucleotides: 8. The CDR3 covers 16 residues. CDR3 DNA sequence: TGTGCCAGCAGCGACCGGACTAGCGGGACTGTAGAGACCCAGTACTTC. Translated, it gives CASSDRTSGTVETQYF.

The V gene is TRBV6-1, the J gene TRBJ1-5; 7 bases match TRBD1. Germline values: CDR1 MNHNS, CDR2 SASEGT. With V trimmed by 4 bases and J by 3 bases, 9 bases remained unmatched. The CDR3 length is 16 residues. The CDR3 loop reads CASSAKTGTLNQPQHF. The CDR3 nucleotides are TGTGCCAGCAGTGCCAAGACAGGGACTCTCAATCAGCCCCAGCATTTT.

This chain joins TRBV28 and TRBJ1-5; no definite D call. Germline CDR1 is MDHEN and CDR2 is SYDVKM. Trimming removed 5 bases from V and 4 bases from J, with 12 bases in between. The CDR3 extends over 14 amino acids. CDR3 coding DNA: TGTGCCAGCAGTCTACAGCCTCCGAATCAGCCCCAGCATTTT. Residues: CASSLQPPNQPQHF.

The V and J genes are TRBV5-6 and TRBJ1-6, with unresolved D. From germline, CDR1 is SGHDT and CDR2 YYEEEE. The CDR3 is 14 amino acids. Trimming stripped 1 base from V and 8 bases from J, with 10 bases between. The chain's CDR3 is CASSLLEGDSPLHF. The CDR3 nucleotides read TGTGCCAGCAGCTTGCTTGAGGGTGATTCACCCCTCCACTTT.

The rearrangement uses TRBV5-1 and TRBJ1-2, with a tentative D call TRBD1 (5 bases). With 0 bases removed from V and 3 bases from J, the gap between germline ends came to 6 bases. The length of the CDR3 is 13 residues. CDR1 SGHRS and CDR2 YFSETQ come from the germline V gene. The CDR3 region is CASSLEGDYGYTF. For the CDR3, the DNA is TGCGCCAGCAGCTTGGAAGGGGACTATGGCTACACCTTC.

The rearrangement joins TRBV5-1 to TRBJ2-5; 13 bases fit TRBD2. The CDR3 totals 16 residues. Germline V lookup: CDR1 SGHRS, CDR2 YFSETQ. Trimming took 0 bases from V and 5 from J; bases not matched to a gene: 4. This chain's CDR3 is CASSLARLAGGETQYF. In DNA form, the CDR3 reads TGCGCCAGCAGCTTGGCCCGACTAGCGGGAGGCGAGACCCAGTACTTC.

CDR3 region: CASSPSGTTGELFF. As DNA, the CDR3 is TGTGCCAGCAGTCCTAGCGGGACCACCGGGGAGCTGTTTTTT. J is TRBJ2-2 and V is TRBV2; 9 nucleotides match TRBD2. Germline CDR1 and CDR2: SNHLY and FYNNEI. Unmatched junction bases numbered 2, after V lost 5 bases and J lost 4 bases. This CDR3 is built from 14 residues.